This passage covers 7 T cell receptor beta chains from one sample sequenced in a study of cytomegalovirus exposure and HLA in healthy donors. The PCR was carried out with 60 Vbeta primers and 13 Jbeta primers. Sequencing was performed with immunoSEQ multiplex PCR; in TCRdb, only in-frame clones are kept and a portion is missing. The sample has about 200,000 clones, about 70% seen once. Sample: PBMCs. The receptors here all came from a man aged 35-49 years in good health and CMV-seropositive.

The chain is built from TRBV28 and TRBJ2-7; possibly TRBD2 for D (7 bases). The CDR3 has 15 residues. Germline CDR1 MDHEN, CDR2 SYDVKM. V shed 5 bases and J shed 3 bases, with 17 bases lying between them. DNA for the CDR3: TGTGCCAGCAGTGGCCGAGGGGGGGGATACTACGAGCAGTACTTC. Protein: CASSGRGGGYYEQYF.

This clone was seen a handful of times. The chain employs TRBV6-5 and TRBJ2-2; 8 bases line up with TRBD1. J lost 3 bases, V lost 6 bases, and 3 bases had no gene match. The CDR3 sequence is 14 residues long. Germline V gene lookup returns CDR1 MNHEY and CDR2 SVGAGI. This CDR3 is CASRDRGYTGELFF. The CDR3 nucleotides read TGTGCCAGCAGAGACAGGGGATACACCGGGGAGCTGTTTTTT.

V and J are TRBV14 and TRBJ1-1, with 7 bases matching TRBD1. Germline values: CDR1 SGHDN, CDR2 FVKESK. CDR3 length: 14 amino acids. V gave up 4 bases and J gave up 4 bases; unmatched junction bases: 6. CDR3 loop: CASSRDSRGTEAFF. DNA of the CDR3: TGTGCCAGCAGCCGGGACAGTCGAGGCACTGAAGCTTTCTTT.

This clone occurred a few times. The chain joins TRBV6-5 to TRBJ1-1; the D is unclear. This CDR3 spans 15 amino acids. V lost 0 bases and J 1 base, leaving 9 bases between the germline ends. Per the germline V gene, CDR1 is MNHEY and CDR2 is SVGAGI. CDR3 sequence (DNA): TGTGCCAGCAGTTACTCGGTTGGCGGGAACACTGAAGCTTTCTTT. The encoded protein is CASSYSVGGNTEAFF.

The count of this clone is one. The CDR3 sequence is CASSYSSVSEQYF. The CDR3 DNA reads as TGTGCCAGCAGTTACTCGAGTGTTAGCGAGCAGTACTTC. The rearrangement joins TRBV6-5 to TRBJ2-7; D is uncertain. Deletions cut 0 bases from V and 6 bases from J, with 9 bases between. The CDR3 has 13 residues. The germline V gene encodes CDR1 MNHEY and CDR2 SVGAGI.

The chain links TRBV6-1 to TRBJ2-2; 9 positions match TRBD1. The trim removed 4 bases at V and 5 bases at J, leaving 5 bases unmatched. Germline CDR1 and CDR2: MNHNS and SASEGT. This CDR3 has 15 residues. CDR3 nucleotides: TGTGCCAGCAGTGTCGGGACAGGGACGACCGGGGAGCTGTTTTTT. Protein product: CASSVGTGTTGELFF.

The V call is TRBV2, the J call TRBJ2-1, with 7 bases that match TRBD2. This CDR3 region has 15 residues. Germline V CDR1 and CDR2: SNHLY, FYNNEI. V was pared by 7 bases and J by 4 bases, with 10 bases of the junction left unmatched. The DNA for the CDR3 is TGTGCCAGCAAACCTAACCGGGGGGTGTACAATGAGCAGTTCTTC. This sequence encodes CASKPNRGVYNEQFF.